This record concerns one T cell receptor beta chain sequence. There is no known antigen for this receptor. Within one base of it there is no much larger clone, and no base qualities were kept. TCR CDR3 regions were amplified from genomic DNA by multiplex PCR using the deep immunoSEQ assay. For each cell subset, the extracted genomic DNA was distributed evenly across all wells of several immunoSEQ 96-well plates, and each plate served as one replicate. For sorted subsets, 200 to 250 ng of genomic DNA, equivalent to 25,000 to 35,000 T cell genomes, went into each replicate PCR. Purified libraries were measured with a Qubit 3.0 fluorometer, size-checked on a Bioanalyzer 2100, and measured again with the KAPA Library Quantification kit. Each immunoSEQ 96-well plate was sequenced on its own single-read 150-cycle Illumina NextSeq 550 flow cell. Under the source paper's analysis protocol: The immunoSEQ output contained only junctional sequences without quality scores, so filtering could not match that applied to full-length reads. Sequences were annotated with PyIR, a Python wrapper for IgBLAST v1.9, using IMGT germline references to assign V/J genes and CDR3. Any read was removed if the V/J assignment was weak (E-value above 1e-6), the CDR3 was missing, or the read contained stop codons, out-of-frame junctions, or ambiguous translated residues. V3J clonotypes were defined as sequences sharing the same inferred V gene, J gene, and CDR3 amino acid sequence. To compute the percentage overlap between repertoires, the number of shared unique clonotypes was divided by the size of the smaller repertoire. RTK rarefaction, the Chao1 estimator, and Recon v2.1 estimates of unobserved clonotypes were used to assess repertoire richness. OLGA was used to compute generation probabilities for all TCRbeta clonotypes that the gDNA method yielded from a few donors. TCRdb re-hosts the immuneACCESS table, in-frame sequences only. Its copies lack some clones; in the studies checked, an unresolved V gene accounts for under half of them, and the cause for the rest is not known. The DNA was the basis for D and trimming; V, J and clone size are from that table. The sample table records about 1.1 million clones; around 78% of these occur just once. 0.5% to 0.6% of the sample comes from the top ten.

This sample was included in a study of shared clonotypes between healthy human individuals (dated by TCRdb to the early 2020s). At the level of the whole study: Two women and a few men aged 18 to 49 years were included in the cohort. To increase sequencing depth and limit assay-specific biases, TCR repertoire library preparation and sequencing were carried out by different laboratories using diverse techniques. The study deeply sequenced blood TCR repertoires of five healthy adults to estimate repertoire size and the extent of clonotype sharing between individuals. Each donor's leukapheresis produced roughly between roughly 0.85 and 10 billion PBMCs. For each donor, three plates each were used for CD4 naive and CD4 memory, two plates were used for CD8 naive, and one plate was used for CD8 memory. What the work shows at the level of the full study, not this receptor alone: Pairwise subsampling led to the expectation that sequencing depth would affect the degree of clonotype sharing among donors. Sampling was restricted to blood, and TCR repertoires in tissues likely differ from the TCR repertoires found in blood. Clonotypes shared by all four sorted-subset donors showed higher generation probabilities than non-shared clonotypes. Rarefaction of sorted-subset datasets indicated incomplete sequencing despite the large sequencing depth. The genetic and exposure-history diversity represented was limited by the small number of donors. Larger estimated clonotype richness was generally found for naive subsets than for memory subsets. About 5% of naive CD4, 3% to 3.5% of naive CD8, about 2.5% of memory CD4, and 0.4% of memory CD8 clonotypes were shared across a few donors.

Healthy HIV-negative adults with no recently reported acute infections or vaccinations were included as donors. All donors were Caucasian adults living in Nashville, Tennessee, USA. CD4+ T cells were enriched by magnetic negative selection, after which naive cells were positively selected on CD45RA and the negative fraction was taken as the memory subset. After blood collection by leukapheresis, PBMCs were isolated using Ficoll-Histopaque density gradient centrifugation and then cryopreserved in the vapor phase of liquid nitrogen. Purity and quantity of every magnetically sorted T cell population were checked by analytical flow cytometry. Each sorted fraction had its genomic DNA isolated and then quantified by UV absorbance on a Nanodrop 2000c. The source of this sequence is a man younger than 30 in good health. Some clones in this sample may be carry-over from other donors' samples. Sample: memory CD4+ T cells from PBMCs. Explained via the paper, the cell subset or site label denotes: CD45RA-negative fraction.

Here the CDR3 is given as CASSLLESGRSSYEQYF. The DNA sequence follows: TGTGCCAGCAGTTTATTGGAGAGCGGGCGTAGCTCCTACGAGCAGTACTTC. The receptor chain draws on TRBV27 and TRBJ2-7; a tentative D call is TRBD2 (6 bases match). From its cysteine to its phenylalanine, the CDR3 spans 17 amino acids. The sequence is cut down to CDR3 DNA, 51 bases in frame from base 1. According to the germline V gene (reference sequence), CDR1 reads MNHEY and CDR2 reads SMNVEV. A distance of 16 bases separates the germline ends of V and J, which lose 1 base and 0 bases respectively.